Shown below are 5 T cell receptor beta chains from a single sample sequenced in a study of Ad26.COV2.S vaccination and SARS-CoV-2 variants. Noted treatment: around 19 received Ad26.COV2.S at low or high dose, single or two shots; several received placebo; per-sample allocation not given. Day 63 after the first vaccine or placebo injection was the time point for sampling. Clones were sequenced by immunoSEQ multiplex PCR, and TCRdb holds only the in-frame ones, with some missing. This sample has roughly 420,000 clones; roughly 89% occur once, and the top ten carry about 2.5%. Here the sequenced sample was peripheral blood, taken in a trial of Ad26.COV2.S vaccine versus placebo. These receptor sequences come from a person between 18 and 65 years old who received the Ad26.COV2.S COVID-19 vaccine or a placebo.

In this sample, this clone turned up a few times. The CDR3 DNA is TGCGCCAGCAGCTCGGACAGGGGGGACTACGAGCAGTACTTC. Protein: CASSSDRGDYEQYF. V and J are TRBV5-1 and TRBJ2-7; 10 bases match TRBD1. This CDR3 comprises 14 residues. Germline trimming cut 3 bases from V and 3 bases from J; bases unmatched to any gene: 3. CDR1 and CDR2 (germline): SGHRS, YFSETQ.

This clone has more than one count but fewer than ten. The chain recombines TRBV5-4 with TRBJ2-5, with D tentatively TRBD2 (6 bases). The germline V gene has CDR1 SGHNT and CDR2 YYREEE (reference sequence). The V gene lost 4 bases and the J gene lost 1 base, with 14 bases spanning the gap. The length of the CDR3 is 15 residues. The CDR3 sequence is CASSRDQTSQETQYF. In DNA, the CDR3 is TGTGCCAGCAGCCGAGATCAGACTAGCCAAGAGACCCAGTACTTC.

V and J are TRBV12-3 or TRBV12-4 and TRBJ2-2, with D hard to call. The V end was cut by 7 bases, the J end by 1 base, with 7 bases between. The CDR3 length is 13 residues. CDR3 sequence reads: CASIGENTGELFF. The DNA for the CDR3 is TGTGCCAGCATAGGAGAGAACACCGGGGAGCTGTTTTTT.

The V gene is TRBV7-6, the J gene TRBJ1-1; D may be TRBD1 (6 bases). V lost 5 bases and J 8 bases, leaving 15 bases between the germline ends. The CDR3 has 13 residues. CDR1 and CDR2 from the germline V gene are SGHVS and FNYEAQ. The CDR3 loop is CASSQTGATEAFF. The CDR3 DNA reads TGTGCCAGCAGCCAGACAGGAGCAACAGAAGCTTTCTTT. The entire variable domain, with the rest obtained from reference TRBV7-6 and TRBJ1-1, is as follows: GAGVSQSPRYKVTKRGQDVALRCDPISGHVSLYWYRQALGQGPEFLTYFNYEAQQDKSGLPNDRFSAERPEGSISTLTIQRTEQRDSAMYRCASSQTGATEAFFGQGTRLTVV.

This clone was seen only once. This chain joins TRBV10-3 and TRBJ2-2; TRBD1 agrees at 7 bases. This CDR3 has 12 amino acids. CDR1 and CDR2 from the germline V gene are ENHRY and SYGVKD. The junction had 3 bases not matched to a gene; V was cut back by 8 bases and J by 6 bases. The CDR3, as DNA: TGTGCCATCCAGGGGGAGCCCGGGGAGCTGTTTTTT. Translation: CAIQGEPGELFF.